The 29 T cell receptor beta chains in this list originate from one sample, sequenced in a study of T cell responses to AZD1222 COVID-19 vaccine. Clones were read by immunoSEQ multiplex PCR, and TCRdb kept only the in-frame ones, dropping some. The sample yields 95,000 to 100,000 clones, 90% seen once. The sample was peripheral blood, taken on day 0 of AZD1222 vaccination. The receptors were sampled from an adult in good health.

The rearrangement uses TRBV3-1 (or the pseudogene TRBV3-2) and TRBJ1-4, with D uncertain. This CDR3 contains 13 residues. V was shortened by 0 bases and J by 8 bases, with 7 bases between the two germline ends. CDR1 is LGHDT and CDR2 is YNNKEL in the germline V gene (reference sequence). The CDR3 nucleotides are TGTGCCAGCAGCCAAGATCGAACCGAAAAACTGTTTTTT. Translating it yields CASSQDRTEKLFF.

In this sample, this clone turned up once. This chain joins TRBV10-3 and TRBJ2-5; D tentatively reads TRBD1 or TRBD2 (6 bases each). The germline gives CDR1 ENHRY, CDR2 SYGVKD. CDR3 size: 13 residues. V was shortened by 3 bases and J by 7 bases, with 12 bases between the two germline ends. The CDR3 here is CAISDNREVTQYF. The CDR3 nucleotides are TGTGCCATCAGTGATAACAGGGAGGTGACCCAGTACTTC.

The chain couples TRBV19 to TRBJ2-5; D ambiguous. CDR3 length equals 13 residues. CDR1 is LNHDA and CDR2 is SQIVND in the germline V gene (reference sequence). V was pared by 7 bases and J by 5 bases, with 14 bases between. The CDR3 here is CASTRRLGETQYF. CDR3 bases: TGTGCCAGTACGAGAAGGCTGGGGGAGACCCAGTACTTC.

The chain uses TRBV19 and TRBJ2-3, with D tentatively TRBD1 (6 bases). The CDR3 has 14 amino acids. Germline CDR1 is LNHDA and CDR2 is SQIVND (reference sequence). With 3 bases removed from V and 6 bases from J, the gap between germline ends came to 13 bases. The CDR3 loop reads CASSMGVQGDTQYF. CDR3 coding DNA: TGTGCCAGTAGTATGGGGGTCCAGGGGGATACGCAGTATTTT.

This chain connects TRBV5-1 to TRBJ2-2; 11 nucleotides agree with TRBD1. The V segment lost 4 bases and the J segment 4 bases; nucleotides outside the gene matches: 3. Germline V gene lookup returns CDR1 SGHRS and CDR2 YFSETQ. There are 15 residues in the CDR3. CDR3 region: CASSPDRGLTGELFF. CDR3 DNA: TGCGCCAGCAGCCCGGACAGGGGGCTCACCGGGGAGCTGTTTTTT.

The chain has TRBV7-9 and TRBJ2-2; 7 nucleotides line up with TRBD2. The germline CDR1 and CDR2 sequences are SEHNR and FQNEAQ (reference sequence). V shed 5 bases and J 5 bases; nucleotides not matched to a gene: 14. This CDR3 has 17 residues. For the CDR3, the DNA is TGTGCCAGCAGCCCACATACCCAGCGGGGAAAGACCGGGGAGCTGTTTTTT. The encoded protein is CASSPHTQRGKTGELFF.

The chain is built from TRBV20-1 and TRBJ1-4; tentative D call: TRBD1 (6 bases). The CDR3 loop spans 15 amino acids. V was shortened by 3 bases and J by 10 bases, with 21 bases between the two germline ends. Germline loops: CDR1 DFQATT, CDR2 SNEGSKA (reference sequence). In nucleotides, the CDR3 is TGCAGTGCTAGTTTAACCGACAGGCATTCGGGAAAACTGTTTTTT. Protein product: CSASLTDRHSGKLFF.

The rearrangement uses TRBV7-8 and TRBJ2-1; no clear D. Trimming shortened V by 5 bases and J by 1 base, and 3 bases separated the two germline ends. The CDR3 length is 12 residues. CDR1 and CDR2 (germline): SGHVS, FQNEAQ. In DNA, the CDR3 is TGTGCCAGCAGCCCTTCCTACAATGAGCAGTTCTTC. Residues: CASSPSYNEQFF.

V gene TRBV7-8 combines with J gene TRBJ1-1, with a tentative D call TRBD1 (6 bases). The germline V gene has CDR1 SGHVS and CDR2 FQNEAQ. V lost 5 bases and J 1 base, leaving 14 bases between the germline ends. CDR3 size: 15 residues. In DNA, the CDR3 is TGTGCCAGCAGCCCATACCCGGACAGGAACACTGAAGCTTTCTTT. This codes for CASSPYPDRNTEAFF. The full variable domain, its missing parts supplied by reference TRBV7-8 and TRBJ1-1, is GAGVSQSPRYKVAKRGQDVALRCDPISGHVSLFWYQQALGQGPEFLTYFQNEAQLDKSGLPSDRFFAERPEGSVSTLKIQRTQQEDSAVYLCASSPYPDRNTEAFFGQGTRLTVV.

Here the CDR3 DNA reads TGTGCCAGCAGCCGGGACAGGATGGTAGATGGCTACACCTTC. It encodes CASSRDRMVDGYTF. This chain uses TRBV7-2 with TRBJ1-2; 8 bases agree with TRBD1. The CDR3 totals 14 residues. With 5 bases clipped from V and 6 bases from J, the junction kept 8 bases outside the gene matches. Germline loops: CDR1 SGHTA, CDR2 FQGNSA.

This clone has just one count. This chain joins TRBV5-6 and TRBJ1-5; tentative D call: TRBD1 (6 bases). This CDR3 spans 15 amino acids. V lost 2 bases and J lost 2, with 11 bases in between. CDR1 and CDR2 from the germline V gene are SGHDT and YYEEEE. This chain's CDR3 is CASSLSGVGNQPQHF. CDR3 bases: TGTGCCAGCAGCTTATCAGGGGTCGGCAATCAGCCCCAGCATTTT.

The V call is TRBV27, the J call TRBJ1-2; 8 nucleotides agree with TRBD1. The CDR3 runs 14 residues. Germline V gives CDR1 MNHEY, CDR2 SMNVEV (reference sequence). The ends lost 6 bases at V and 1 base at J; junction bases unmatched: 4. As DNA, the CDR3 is TGTGCCAGCAGGCAACAGGGGGTTAACTATGGCTACACCTTC. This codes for CASRQQGVNYGYTF.

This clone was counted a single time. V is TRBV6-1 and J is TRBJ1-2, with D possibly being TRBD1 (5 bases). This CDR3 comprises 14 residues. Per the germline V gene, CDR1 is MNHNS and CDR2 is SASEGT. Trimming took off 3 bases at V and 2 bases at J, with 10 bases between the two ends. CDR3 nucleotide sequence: TGTGCCAGCAGTGAGTCCCACAGGAACTATGGCTACACCTTC. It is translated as CASSESHRNYGYTF.

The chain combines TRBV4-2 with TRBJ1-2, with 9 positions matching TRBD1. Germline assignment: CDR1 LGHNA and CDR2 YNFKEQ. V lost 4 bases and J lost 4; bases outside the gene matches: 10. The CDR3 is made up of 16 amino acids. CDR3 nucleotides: TGTGCCAGCAGCCCTAGGCGGACAGGGGTCGCCTATGGCTACACCTTC. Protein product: CASSPRRTGVAYGYTF.

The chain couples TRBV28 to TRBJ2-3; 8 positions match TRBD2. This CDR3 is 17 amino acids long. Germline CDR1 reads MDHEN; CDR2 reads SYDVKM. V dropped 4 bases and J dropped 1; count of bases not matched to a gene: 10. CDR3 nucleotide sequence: TGTGCCAGCAGTTGGGGCCCCGGGGGGGCCGGCACAGATACGCAGTATTTT. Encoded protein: CASSWGPGGAGTDTQYF.

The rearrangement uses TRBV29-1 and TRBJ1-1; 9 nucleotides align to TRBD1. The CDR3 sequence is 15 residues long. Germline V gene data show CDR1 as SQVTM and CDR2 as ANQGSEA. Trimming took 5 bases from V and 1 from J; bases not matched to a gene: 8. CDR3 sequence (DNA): TGCAGCGTTCCCGGGACAGGGAATAAGAACACTGAAGCTTTCTTT. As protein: CSVPGTGNKNTEAFF.

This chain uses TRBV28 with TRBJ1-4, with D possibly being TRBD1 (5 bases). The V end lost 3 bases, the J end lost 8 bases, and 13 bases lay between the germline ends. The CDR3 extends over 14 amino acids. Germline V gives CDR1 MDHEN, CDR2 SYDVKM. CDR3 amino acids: CASSFVGEYEKLFF. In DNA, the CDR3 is TGTGCCAGCAGTTTCGTAGGGGAGTACGAAAAACTGTTTTTT.

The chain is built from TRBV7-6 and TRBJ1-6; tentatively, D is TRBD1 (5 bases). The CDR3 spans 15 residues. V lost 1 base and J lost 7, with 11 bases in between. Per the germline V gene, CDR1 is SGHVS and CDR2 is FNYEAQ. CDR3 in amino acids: CASSLEGTVNSPLHF. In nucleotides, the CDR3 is TGTGCCAGCAGCTTAGAGGGGACGGTAAATTCACCCCTCCACTTT.

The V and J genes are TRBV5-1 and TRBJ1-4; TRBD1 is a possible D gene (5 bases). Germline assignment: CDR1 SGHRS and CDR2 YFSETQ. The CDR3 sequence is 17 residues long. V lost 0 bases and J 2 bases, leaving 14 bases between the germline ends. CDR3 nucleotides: TGCGCCAGCAGCTTGGGTTTGGGGGATGTGACTAATGAAAAACTGTTTTTT. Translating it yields CASSLGLGDVTNEKLFF.

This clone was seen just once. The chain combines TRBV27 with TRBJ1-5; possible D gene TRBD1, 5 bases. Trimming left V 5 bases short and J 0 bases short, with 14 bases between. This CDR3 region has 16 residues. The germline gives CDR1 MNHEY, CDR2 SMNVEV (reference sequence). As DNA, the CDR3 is TGTGCCAGCAGTCCACACCGACAGTATAGCAATCAGCCCCAGCATTTT. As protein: CASSPHRQYSNQPQHF.

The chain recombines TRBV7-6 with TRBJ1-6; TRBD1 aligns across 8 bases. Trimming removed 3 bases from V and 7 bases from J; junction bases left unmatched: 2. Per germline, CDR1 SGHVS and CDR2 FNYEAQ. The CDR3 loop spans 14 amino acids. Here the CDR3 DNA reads TGTGCCAGCAGCTTTCAGGGGGCGAATTCACCCCTCCACTTT. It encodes CASSFQGANSPLHF.

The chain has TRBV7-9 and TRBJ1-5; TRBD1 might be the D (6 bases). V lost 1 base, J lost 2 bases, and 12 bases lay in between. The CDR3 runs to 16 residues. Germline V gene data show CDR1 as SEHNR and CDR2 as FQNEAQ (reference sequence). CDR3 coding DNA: TGTGCCAGCAGCTTAGAGGGGGAGTGGGGCAATCAGCCCCAGCATTTT. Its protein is CASSLEGEWGNQPQHF. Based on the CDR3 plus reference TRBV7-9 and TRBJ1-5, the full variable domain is DTGVSQNPRHKITKRGQNVTFRCDPISEHNRLYWYRQTLGQGPEFLTYFQNEAQLEKSRLLSDRFSAERPKGSFSTLEIQRTEQGDSAMYLCASSLEGEWGNQPQHFGDGTRLSIL.

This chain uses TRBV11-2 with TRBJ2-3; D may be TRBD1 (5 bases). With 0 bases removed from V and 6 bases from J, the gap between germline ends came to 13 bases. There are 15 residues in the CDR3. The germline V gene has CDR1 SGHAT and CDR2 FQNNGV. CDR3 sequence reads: CASSLEYHGADTQYF. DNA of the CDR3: TGTGCCAGCAGCTTAGAATATCATGGGGCCGATACGCAGTATTTT. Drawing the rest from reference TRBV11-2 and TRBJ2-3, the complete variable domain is EAGVAQSPRYKIIEKRQSVAFWCNPISGHATLYWYQQILGQGPKLLIQFQNNGVVDDSQLPKDRFSAERLKGVDSTLKIQPAKLEDSAVYLCASSLEYHGADTQYFGPGTRLTVL.

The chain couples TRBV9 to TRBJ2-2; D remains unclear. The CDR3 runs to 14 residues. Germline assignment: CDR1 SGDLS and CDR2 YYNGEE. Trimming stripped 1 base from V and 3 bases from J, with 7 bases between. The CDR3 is CASSVSSYTGELFF. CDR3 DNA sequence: TGTGCCAGCAGCGTATCAAGTTACACCGGGGAGCTGTTTTTT. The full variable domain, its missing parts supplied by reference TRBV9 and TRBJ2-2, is DSGVTQTPKHLITATGQRVTLRCSPRSGDLSVYWYQQSLDQGLQFLIQYYNGEERAKGNILERFSAQQFPDLHSELNLSSLELGDSALYFCASSVSSYTGELFFGEGSRLTVL.

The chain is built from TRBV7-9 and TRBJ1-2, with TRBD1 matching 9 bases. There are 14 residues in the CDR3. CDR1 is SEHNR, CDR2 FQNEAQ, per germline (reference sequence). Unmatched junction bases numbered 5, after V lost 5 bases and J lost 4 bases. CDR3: CASSPTDRGYGYTF. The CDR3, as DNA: TGTGCCAGCAGCCCAACGGACAGGGGCTATGGCTACACCTTC.

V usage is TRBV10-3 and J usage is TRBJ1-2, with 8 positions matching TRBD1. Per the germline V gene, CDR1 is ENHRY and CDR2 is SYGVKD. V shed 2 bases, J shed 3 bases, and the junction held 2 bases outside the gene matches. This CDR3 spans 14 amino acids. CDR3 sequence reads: CAISERTGYYGYTF. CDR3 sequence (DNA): TGTGCCATCAGTGAGAGGACAGGGTACTATGGCTACACCTTC.

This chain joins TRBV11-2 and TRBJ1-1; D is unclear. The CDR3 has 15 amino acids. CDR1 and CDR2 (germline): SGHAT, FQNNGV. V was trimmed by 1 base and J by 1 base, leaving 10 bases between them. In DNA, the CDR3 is TGTGCCAGCAGCTTAGTGCCGGAGGGGAACACTGAAGCTTTCTTT. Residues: CASSLVPEGNTEAFF. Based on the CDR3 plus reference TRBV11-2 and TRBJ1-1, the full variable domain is EAGVAQSPRYKIIEKRQSVAFWCNPISGHATLYWYQQILGQGPKLLIQFQNNGVVDDSQLPKDRFSAERLKGVDSTLKIQPAKLEDSAVYLCASSLVPEGNTEAFFGQGTRLTVV.

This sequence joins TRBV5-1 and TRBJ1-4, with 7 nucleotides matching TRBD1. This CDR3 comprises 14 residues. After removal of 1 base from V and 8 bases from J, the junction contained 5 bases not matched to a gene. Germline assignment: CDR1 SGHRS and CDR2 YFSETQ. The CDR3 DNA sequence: TGCGCCAGCAGCTTGACAGGGGCGAGGGAAAAACTGTTTTTT. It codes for CASSLTGAREKLFF.

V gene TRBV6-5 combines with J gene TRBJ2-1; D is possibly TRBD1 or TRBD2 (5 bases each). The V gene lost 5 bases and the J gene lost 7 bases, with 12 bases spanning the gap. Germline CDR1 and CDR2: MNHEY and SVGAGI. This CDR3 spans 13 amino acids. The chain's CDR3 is CASSRLGANEQFF. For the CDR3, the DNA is TGTGCCAGCAGTCGGCTCGGGGCAAATGAGCAGTTCTTC.